The 30 T cell receptor beta chains given below trace back to one sample, sequenced in a study of T-cell reconstitution after alpha-beta-depleted transplantation in children. The TCRbeta library incorporated unique molecular identifiers. One entry per CDR3 protein results from TCRdb running MiXCR on the PCR reads. The sample includes some 520,000 distinct CDR3 sequences, less than 35% of them seen just once. Source: PBMCs from the stem cell graft donor, taken from the stem cell graft. The origin of the receptors is a human donor who donated a stem cell graft to a child with aplastic anemia.

This clonotype has a handful of counts. The CDR3 reads CASSVGGDKDTQYF. The CDR3, as DNA: TGTGCCAGCAGCGTCGGAGGGGATAAAGATACGCAGTATTTT. The V call is TRBV9, the J call TRBJ2-3, with D tentatively TRBD2 (6 bases). The CDR3 length is 14 residues. CDR1 and CDR2 (germline): SGDLS, YYNGEE. V lost 2 bases, J lost 5 bases, and 12 bases lay in between.

This clonotype was recorded a few times. The J gene is TRBJ2-4, the V gene TRBV25-1; D possibly corresponds to TRBD1 (6 bases). CDR1 MGHDK and CDR2 SYGVNS come from the germline V gene. The CDR3 is 15 residues long. With 8 bases removed from V and 0 bases from J, the gap between germline ends came to 14 bases. The CDR3 sequence is CASPRGWEAKNIQYF. CDR3 coding DNA: TGTGCCAGCCCCAGGGGTTGGGAAGCCAAAAACATTCAGTACTTC.

A few counts support this clonotype. The chain combines TRBV5-6 with TRBJ2-7, with D possibly matching TRBD2 (6 bases). Deletions cut 2 bases from V and 1 base from J, with 10 bases between. The CDR3 sequence is 14 residues long. Germline loops: CDR1 SGHDT, CDR2 YYEEEE. For the CDR3, the DNA is TGTGCCAGCAGCTTCCTCGGGGGATCCTACGAGCAGTACGTC. Encoded protein: CASSFLGGSYEQYV.

About this clonotype: One end of the junction varies from germline; a read error may be responsible. The genes are TRBV14 and TRBJ1-6; possible D gene TRBD1, 6 bases. Germline V gene data show CDR1 as SGHDN and CDR2 as FVKESK. The CDR3 has 12 amino acids. CDR3: CASSQDGGPLFF. The CDR3 DNA is TGTGCCAGCAGCCAAGATGGGGGCCCTCTATTCTTT.

Only a few counts were recorded for this clonotype. The V and J genes are TRBV25-1 and TRBJ2-3; TRBD2 matches 12 bases. Germline CDR1 is MGHDK and CDR2 is SYGVNS. With V trimmed by 6 bases and J by 5 bases, 15 bases remained unmatched. This CDR3 region has 18 residues. The CDR3 DNA reads as TGTGCCAGCAGCCGGACCCGCAGGACTAGCGGGACAGGAGATACGCAGTATTTT. Protein: CASSRTRRTSGTGDTQYF.

The chain combines TRBV7-2 with TRBJ2-7; D is possibly TRBD1 (6 bases). This CDR3 contains 14 residues. Germline V gene data show CDR1 as SGHTA and CDR2 as FQGNSA. V gave up 6 bases and J gave up 6 bases, with 18 bases separating them. The CDR3 loop is CASSYFVEGVEQYF. The CDR3 DNA reads TGTGCCAGCAGTTACTTCGTTGAGGGGGTCGAGCAGTACTTC.

This clonotype was counted a few times. The rearrangement links TRBV20-1 to TRBJ1-5; D unresolved. Germline V CDR1 and CDR2: DFQATT, SNEGSKA (reference sequence). V was shortened by 0 bases and J by 6 bases, with 15 bases between the two germline ends. The CDR3 spans 15 residues. DNA of the CDR3: TGCAGTGCTAGAGATCCGGGGAGCCCAAGTCAGCCCCAGCATTTT. Translation: CSARDPGSPSQPQHF.

The chain links TRBV29-1 to TRBJ1-5, with 7 bases that match TRBD1. Germline loops: CDR1 SQVTM, CDR2 ANQGSEA. The junction had 14 bases not matched to a gene; V was cut back by 5 bases and J by 7 bases. The CDR3 spans 15 residues. CDR3 in DNA: TGCAGCGTTTTGACAGGGAAAGGGCTCGAACAGCCCCAGCATTTT. Its protein is CSVLTGKGLEQPQHF.

V and J are TRBV25-1 and TRBJ2-7; TRBD1 matches at 11 bases. V shed 9 bases, J shed 9 bases, and the junction held 19 bases outside the gene matches. The CDR3 spans 16 residues. Germline V CDR1 and CDR2: MGHDK, SYGVNS. CDR3 in amino acids: CARRTGGAKVGIGQYV. In nucleotides, the CDR3 is TGTGCCAGACGGACAGGGGGCGCGAAGGTGGGGATTGGGCAGTACGTC.

The chain links TRBV27 to TRBJ2-5; D assignment may be TRBD1 or TRBD2 (5 bases each). The CDR3 consists of 14 residues. In germline, CDR1 is MNHEY, CDR2 SMNVEV (reference sequence). Trimming took off 4 bases at V and 5 bases at J, with 14 bases between the two ends. The CDR3 loop is CASSSVLGTETQYF. Here the CDR3 DNA reads TGTGCCAGCAGTTCGGTTTTGGGGACGGAGACCCAGTACTTC.

This chain links TRBV11-2 with TRBJ2-1; 9 bases map to TRBD1. The germline gives CDR1 SGHAT, CDR2 FQNNGV. The CDR3 runs to 15 residues. The ends lost 4 bases at V and 3 bases at J; junction bases unmatched: 4. The CDR3 DNA sequence: TGTGCCAGCAGCTATACAGGGGGCCGCTACAATGAGCAGTTCTTC. Encoded protein: CASSYTGGRYNEQFF.

The gene calls are TRBV3-1 and TRBJ2-1; 16 bases map to TRBD2. Germline V CDR1 and CDR2: LGHDT, YNNKEL (reference sequence). The ends lost 5 bases at V and 7 bases at J; junction bases unmatched: 14. This CDR3 has 19 amino acids. The CDR3 is CASSYELGTSGRAGNEQFF. The CDR3 DNA sequence: TGTGCCAGCAGCTATGAACTCGGGACTAGCGGGAGGGCGGGGAATGAGCAGTTCTTC.

This sequence joins TRBV5-1 and TRBJ2-2, with 7 bases aligning to TRBD1. J gave up 3 bases and V 1 base, and 12 bases lay outside the gene matches. The CDR3 extends over 18 amino acids. CDR1 and CDR2 (germline): SGHRS, YFSETQ. The CDR3 region has the DNA TGCGCCAGCAGCTTGAGGGGACAGCCACCAGGAGACACCGGGGAGCTGTTTTTT. This gives the protein CASSLRGQPPGDTGELFF.

This clonotype has only a few counts. The chain recombines TRBV6-1 with TRBJ1-1; 7 bases are a match to TRBD1. V lost 7 bases, J lost 2 bases, and 4 bases stayed unmatched. In germline, CDR1 is MNHNS, CDR2 SASEGT. CDR3 length: 13 residues. The CDR3 is CASNDRANTEAFF. Written as DNA, the CDR3 is TGTGCCAGCAATGACAGGGCTAACACTGAAGCTTTCTTT.

The J gene is TRBJ1-4, the V gene TRBV12-3 or TRBV12-4, with TRBD1 matching 8 bases. The J segment lost 8 bases and the V segment lost 6 bases, leaving 8 bases of the junction unmatched. The CDR3 runs 14 residues. CDR3 sequence reads: CASSLDREREKLFF. The CDR3 DNA sequence: TGTGCCAGCAGCTTGGACAGGGAAAGAGAAAAACTGTTTTTT.

The V and J genes are TRBV19 and TRBJ1-2; D call uncertain. The CDR3 has 15 amino acids. Germline V lookup: CDR1 LNHDA, CDR2 SQIVND (reference sequence). Trimming left V 3 bases short and J 0 bases short, with 11 bases between. The CDR3 reads CASSINGRTNYGYTF. CDR3 sequence (DNA): TGTGCCAGTAGTATTAACGGAAGAACTAACTATGGCTACACCTTC.

DNA of the CDR3: TGCAGTGCTATCCCAGAGGTTGAAGCTTTCTTT. It codes for CSAIPEVEAFF. The V and J genes are TRBV20-1 and TRBJ1-1; no firm D call. Germline lookup yields CDR1 DFQATT and CDR2 SNEGSKA (reference sequence). Trimming pared 4 bases from V and 7 bases from J, leaving 10 bases between. The CDR3 is made up of 11 amino acids.

This sequence joins TRBV7-2 and TRBJ2-1; the D gene is possibly TRBD2 (5 bases). The CDR3 spans 13 residues. CDR1 is SGHTA and CDR2 is FQGNSA in the germline V gene. The V end lost 1 base, the J end lost 8 bases, and 9 bases lay between the germline ends. The CDR3 sequence is CASSLVGNHEQFF. In DNA, the CDR3 is TGTGCCAGCAGCTTAGTCGGGAACCATGAGCAGTTCTTC.

The chain carries TRBV11-1 and TRBJ1-3; no definite D call. CDR3 size: 13 residues. V was pared by 5 bases and J by 0 bases, with 5 bases between. CDR1 is SGHAT, CDR2 FQDESV, per germline (reference sequence). CDR3 DNA: TGTGCCAGCAGCAGTTACTCTGGAAACACCATATATTTT. Protein sequence: CASSSYSGNTIYF.

The chain uses TRBV27 and TRBJ2-7, with TRBD1 matching over 7 bases. CDR3 length: 15 amino acids. Per germline, CDR1 MNHEY and CDR2 SMNVEV (reference sequence). Unmatched junction bases numbered 7, after V lost 1 base and J lost 4 bases. CDR3 nucleotides: TGTGCCAGCAGTTTATACGGGACAGAAGTGTACGAGCAGTACTTC. It encodes CASSLYGTEVYEQYF.

This clonotype was seen only a few times. The CDR3 sequence: CASSQDKALGSYNEQFF. CDR3 DNA: TGCGCCAGCAGCCAAGACAAGGCATTGGGCTCCTACAATGAGCAGTTCTTC. This rearrangement joins TRBV4-3 to TRBJ2-1; D gene unclear. Trimming stripped 0 bases from V and 0 bases from J, with 12 bases between. Per the germline V gene, CDR1 is LGHNA and CDR2 is YSLEER. This CDR3 has 17 residues.

This clonotype was seen a few times. The chain uses TRBV21-1 and TRBJ2-7; TRBD1, the D gene given by the table, was not confirmed from the DNA. TRBV21-1 is tagged as a pseudogene. This CDR3 is built from 15 residues. CDR3 loop: CASSGPTGRRWEQYF. In DNA, the CDR3 is TGTGCCAGCAGCGGGCCGACAGGGAGGAGGTGGGAGCAGTACTTC.

Only a few counts were recorded for this clonotype. The chain recombines TRBV9 with TRBJ2-3, with 12 nucleotides matching TRBD2. CDR1 and CDR2 (germline): SGDLS, YYNGEE. The CDR3 contains 17 residues. V was clipped by 3 bases and J by 4 bases; unmatched bases: 9. The CDR3 nucleotides are TGTGCCAGCAGCGCAGCGGCTAGCGGGAGGGCCCCAGATACGCAGTATTTT. This encodes CASSAAASGRAPDTQYF. Based on the CDR3 plus reference TRBV9 and TRBJ2-3, the full variable domain is DSGVTQTPKHLITATGQRVTLRCSPRSGDLSVYWYQQSLDQGLQFLIQYYNGEERAKGNILERFSAQQFPDLHSELNLSSLELGDSALYFCASSAAASGRAPDTQYFGPGTRLTVL.

The chain has TRBV7-8 and TRBJ1-6; possibly TRBD1 for D (5 bases). The length of the CDR3 is 16 residues. V was clipped by 3 bases and J by 7 bases, with 16 bases between them. CDR1 and CDR2 from the germline V gene are SGHVS and FQNEAQ. CDR3: CASSFGTAWGNSPLHF. The CDR3 DNA is TGTGCCAGCAGCTTTGGAACCGCCTGGGGGAATTCACCCCTCCACTTT.

The chain combines TRBV18 with TRBJ1-3; D not resolved. The V gene lost 6 bases and the J gene lost 0 bases, with 9 bases spanning the gap. Per the germline V gene, CDR1 is KGHSH and CDR2 is LQKENI. The CDR3 consists of 14 residues. CDR3 in amino acids: CASSPGDSGNTIYF. The DNA for the CDR3 is TGTGCCAGCTCTCCCGGTGACTCTGGAAACACCATATATTTT. Looking up the rest from reference TRBV18 and TRBJ1-3 gives the full variable domain: NAGVMQNPRHLVRRRGQEARLRCSPMKGHSHVYWYRQLPEEGLKFMVYLQKENIIDESGMPKERFSAEFPKEGPSILRIQQVVRGDSAAYFCASSPGDSGNTIYFGEGSWLTVV.

J is TRBJ2-7 and V is TRBV24-1; 8 bases are a match to TRBD2. Germline V gives CDR1 KGHDR, CDR2 SFDVKD. The CDR3 length is 15 residues. With V trimmed by 7 bases and J by 4 bases, 11 bases remained unmatched. CDR3 DNA: TGTGCCACCAGCCCCACAGCGGGAGCGTCATACGAGCAGTACTTC. Amino acids: CATSPTAGASYEQYF.

This clonotype has more than one count but fewer than ten. The chain employs TRBV20-1 and TRBJ2-7, with a possible D match to TRBD2 (5 bases). Germline V CDR1 and CDR2: DFQATT, SNEGSKA (reference sequence). With 4 bases removed from V and 3 bases from J, the gap between germline ends came to 22 bases. The CDR3 has 16 residues. DNA for the CDR3: TGCAGTGCTAACGAAAAAGCGGACGCTTTCCACTACGAGCAGTACTTC. Amino acids: CSANEKADAFHYEQYF.

The rearrangement links TRBV15 to TRBJ2-3; no firm D call. Germline V gene lookup returns CDR1 LNHNV and CDR2 YYDKDF (reference sequence). The CDR3 extends over 16 amino acids. The V gene lost 0 bases and the J gene lost 2 bases, with 12 bases spanning the gap. The CDR3 loop reads CATSRDLPDSTDTQYF. CDR3 in DNA: TGTGCCACCAGCAGAGATCTACCCGACTCCACAGATACGCAGTATTTT.

The J gene is TRBJ2-2, the V gene TRBV29-1; perhaps TRBD2 as D (6 bases). CDR1 SQVTM and CDR2 ANQGSEA come from the germline V gene. This CDR3 has 11 amino acids. The CDR3 reads CSGGITGELFF. The CDR3 nucleotides are TGCTCCGGGGGAATCACCGGGGAGCTGTTTTTT.

In its sample, this clonotype was seen a few times. V is TRBV30 and J is TRBJ2-3; 9 bases are shared with TRBD2. With 4 bases clipped from V and 3 bases from J, the junction kept 17 bases outside the gene matches. Germline assignment: CDR1 GTSNPN and CDR2 SVGIG (reference sequence). There are 18 residues in the CDR3. CDR3 bases: TGTGCCTGGACCCTTGGCGGCGGGAGGGGGGGGAGTACAGATACGCAGTATTTT. It is translated as CAWTLGGGRGGSTDTQYF.